The T cell receptor (beta chain) described here comes from a study of tumor-infiltrating lymphocytes in primary liver carcinoma. Study in general: All patients, whether men or women, fell within 30 to 69 years of age. Study outcomes and limitations: Tumor-adjacent and tumor-blood pairs shared less of their repertoires than tumor region pairs shared. The difference in top-250-clone fraction between tumors and blood was significant, favoring tumors (p = 0.039). Comparison of CD4+ and CD8+ repertoires was precluded by bulk unsorted samples.

RNA isolated from unsorted whole blood supplied the blood RNA, with germline DNA also extracted. This clonotype was seen at least ten times. Its antigen is as yet unknown. Looked up from germline, CDR1 is LGHNA and CDR2 is YSLEER. The CDR3 contains 15 residues. Germline trimming cut 1 base from V and 0 bases from J; bases unmatched to any gene: 0. Constant-region priming of around 490 ng total RNA yielded TCR beta cDNA. Each TCR beta library was derived from three nested multiplex PCR rounds that employed slightly modified ARM-PCR. A C-beta reverse primer was combined with TRBV1-TRBV30 forward primers in the first two PCR rounds, and each round had about 10 cycles. Each CDR3 protein gets one entry after TCRdb re-called the multiplex PCR reads with MiXCR. The data show 320,000 or so distinct CDR3 sequences, 65% seen once.

The specimen sequenced was peripheral blood. This TCR was recovered from a man aged 40-49 years with primary liver carcinoma and hepatitis B virus infection. The chain recombines TRBV4-3 with TRBJ2-7, with 10 bases that match TRBD1. The CDR3 nucleotides read TGCGCCAGCAGCCAAGGGACAGGGGGCTCCTACGAGCAGTACTTC. This codes for CASSQGTGGSYEQYF.